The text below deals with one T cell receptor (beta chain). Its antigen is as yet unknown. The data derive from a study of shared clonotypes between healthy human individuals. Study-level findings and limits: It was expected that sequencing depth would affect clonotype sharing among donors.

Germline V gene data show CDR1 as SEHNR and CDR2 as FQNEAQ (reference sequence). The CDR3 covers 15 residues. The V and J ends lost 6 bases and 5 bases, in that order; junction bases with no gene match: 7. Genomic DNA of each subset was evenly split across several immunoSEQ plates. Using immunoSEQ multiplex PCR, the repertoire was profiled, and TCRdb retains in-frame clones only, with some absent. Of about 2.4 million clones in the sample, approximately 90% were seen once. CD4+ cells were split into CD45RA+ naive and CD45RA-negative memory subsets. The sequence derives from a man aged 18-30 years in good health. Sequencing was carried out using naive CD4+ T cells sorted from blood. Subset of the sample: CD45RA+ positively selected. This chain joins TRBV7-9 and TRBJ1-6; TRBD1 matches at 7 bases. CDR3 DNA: TGTGCCAGCAGAGGGGGACAGATGAATAATTCACCCCTCCACTTT. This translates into CASRGGQMNNSPLHF.